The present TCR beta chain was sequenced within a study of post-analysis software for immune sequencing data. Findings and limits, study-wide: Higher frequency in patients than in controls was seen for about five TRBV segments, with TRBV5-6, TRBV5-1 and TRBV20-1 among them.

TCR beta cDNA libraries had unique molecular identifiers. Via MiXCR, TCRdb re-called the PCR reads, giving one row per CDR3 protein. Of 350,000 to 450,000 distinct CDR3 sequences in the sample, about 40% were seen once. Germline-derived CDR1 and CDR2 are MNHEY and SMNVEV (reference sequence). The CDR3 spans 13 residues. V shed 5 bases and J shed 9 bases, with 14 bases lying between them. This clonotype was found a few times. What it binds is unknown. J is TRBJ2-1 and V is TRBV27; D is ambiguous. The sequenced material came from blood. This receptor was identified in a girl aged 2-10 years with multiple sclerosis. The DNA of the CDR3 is TGTGCCAGCAGTCCCCGAGTCGGTAGTGAGCAGTTCTTC. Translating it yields CASSPRVGSEQFF.